This TCR beta chain was captured by sequencing in a study of shared clonotypes between healthy human individuals. Germline CDR1 and CDR2: MNHEY and SMNVEV (reference sequence). V lost 6 bases and J lost 6; bases outside the gene matches: 7. The CDR3 contains 14 residues. Donors, without exception, were Caucasian adults residing in Nashville, Tennessee. 150 to 250 ng DNA, around 30,000 T cell genomes, went into each sorted-subset replicate PCR. Data came from immunoSEQ multiplex PCR; TCRdb stores just in-frame clones and leaves some out. The sample has 700,000 or so clones; about 78% are singletons. This clone was observed once.

This chain links TRBV27 with TRBJ1-5; 8 positions agree with TRBD1. This clonotype originated in a woman in her 30s in good health. Sequencing used memory CD4+ T cells sorted from blood. Documented subset: CD45RA-negative fraction. The CDR3 region has the DNA TGTGCCAGCAGAGCAGGCGGGACAGGTCAGCCCCAGCATTTT. This translates into CASRAGGTGQPQHF.